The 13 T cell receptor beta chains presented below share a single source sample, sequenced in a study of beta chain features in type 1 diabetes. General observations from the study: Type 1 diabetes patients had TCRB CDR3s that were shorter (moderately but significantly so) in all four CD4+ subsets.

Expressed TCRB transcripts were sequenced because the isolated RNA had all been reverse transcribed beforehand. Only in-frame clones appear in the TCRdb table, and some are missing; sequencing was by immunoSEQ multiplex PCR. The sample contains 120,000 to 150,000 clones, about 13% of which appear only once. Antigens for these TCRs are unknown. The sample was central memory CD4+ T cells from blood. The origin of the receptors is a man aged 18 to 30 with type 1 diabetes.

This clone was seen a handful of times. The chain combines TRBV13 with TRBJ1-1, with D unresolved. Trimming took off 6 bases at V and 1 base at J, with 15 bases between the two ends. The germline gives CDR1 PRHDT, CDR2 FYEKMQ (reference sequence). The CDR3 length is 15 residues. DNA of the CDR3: TGTGCCAGCAGTCGACCCGCTCTCGGGAACACTGAAGCTTTCTTT. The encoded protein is CASSRPALGNTEAFF.

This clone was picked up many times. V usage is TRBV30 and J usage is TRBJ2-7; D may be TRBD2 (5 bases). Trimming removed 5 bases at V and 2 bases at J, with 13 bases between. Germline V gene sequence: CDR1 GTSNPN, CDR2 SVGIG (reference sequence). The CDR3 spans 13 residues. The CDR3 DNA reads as TGTGCCTGGGCCCGCAGCGGCGCCTACGAGCAGTACTTC. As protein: CAWARSGAYEQYF.

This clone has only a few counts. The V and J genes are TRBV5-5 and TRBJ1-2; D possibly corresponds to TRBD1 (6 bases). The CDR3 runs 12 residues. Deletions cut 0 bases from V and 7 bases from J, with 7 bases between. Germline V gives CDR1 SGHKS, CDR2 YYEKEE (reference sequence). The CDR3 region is CASSLGTAGYTF. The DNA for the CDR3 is TGTGCCAGCAGCTTGGGGACAGCTGGCTACACCTTC. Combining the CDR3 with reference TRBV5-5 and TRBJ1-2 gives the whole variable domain DAGVTQSPTHLIKTRGQQVTLRCSPISGHKSVSWYQQVLGQGPQFIFQYYEKEERGRGNFPDRFSARQFPNYSSELNVNALLLGDSALYLCASSLGTAGYTFGSGTRLTVV.

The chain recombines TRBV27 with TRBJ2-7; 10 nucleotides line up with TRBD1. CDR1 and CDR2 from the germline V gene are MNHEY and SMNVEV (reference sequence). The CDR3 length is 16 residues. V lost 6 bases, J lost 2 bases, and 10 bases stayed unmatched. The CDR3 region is CASRRPGTGAPYEQYF. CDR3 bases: TGTGCCAGCAGACGCCCCGGGACAGGGGCCCCCTACGAGCAGTACTTC.

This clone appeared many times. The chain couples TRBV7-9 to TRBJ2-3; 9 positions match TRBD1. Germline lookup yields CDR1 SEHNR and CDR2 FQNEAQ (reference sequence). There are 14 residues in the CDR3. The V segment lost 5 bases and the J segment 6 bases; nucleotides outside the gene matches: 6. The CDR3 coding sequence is TGTGCCAGCAGCCCCGGGACAGGGAGCGATACGCAGTATTTT. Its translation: CASSPGTGSDTQYF.

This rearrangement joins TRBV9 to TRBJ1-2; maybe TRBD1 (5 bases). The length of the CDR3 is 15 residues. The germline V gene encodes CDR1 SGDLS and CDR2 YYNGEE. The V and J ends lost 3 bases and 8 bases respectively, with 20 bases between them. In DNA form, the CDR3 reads TGTGCCAGCAGCGAAGGTGGGGCACCCGGTAGCGGCTACACCTTC. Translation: CASSEGGAPGSGYTF. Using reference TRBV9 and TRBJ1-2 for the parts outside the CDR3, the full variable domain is DSGVTQTPKHLITATGQRVTLRCSPRSGDLSVYWYQQSLDQGLQFLIQYYNGEERAKGNILERFSAQQFPDLHSELNLSSLELGDSALYFCASSEGGAPGSGYTFGSGTRLTVV.

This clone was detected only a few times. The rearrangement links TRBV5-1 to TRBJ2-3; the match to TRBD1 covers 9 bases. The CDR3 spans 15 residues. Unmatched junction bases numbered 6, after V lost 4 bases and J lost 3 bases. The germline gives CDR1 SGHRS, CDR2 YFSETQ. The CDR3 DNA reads TGCGCCAGCAGCCCGGGACAGGGTATGACAGATACGCAGTATTTT. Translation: CASSPGQGMTDTQYF.

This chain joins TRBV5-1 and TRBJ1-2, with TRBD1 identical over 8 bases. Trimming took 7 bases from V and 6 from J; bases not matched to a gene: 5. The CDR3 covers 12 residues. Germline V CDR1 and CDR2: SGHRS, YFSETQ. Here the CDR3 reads CASSSTGDGYTF. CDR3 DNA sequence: TGCGCCAGCTCCTCGACAGGGGATGGCTACACCTTC.

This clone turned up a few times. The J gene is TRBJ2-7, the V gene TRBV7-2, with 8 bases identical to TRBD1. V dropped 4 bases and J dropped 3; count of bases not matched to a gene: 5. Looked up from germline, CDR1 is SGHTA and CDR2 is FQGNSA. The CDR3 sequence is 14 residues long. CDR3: CASSYQTGVYEQYF. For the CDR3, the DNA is TGTGCCAGCAGCTACCAGACAGGGGTCTACGAGCAGTACTTC.

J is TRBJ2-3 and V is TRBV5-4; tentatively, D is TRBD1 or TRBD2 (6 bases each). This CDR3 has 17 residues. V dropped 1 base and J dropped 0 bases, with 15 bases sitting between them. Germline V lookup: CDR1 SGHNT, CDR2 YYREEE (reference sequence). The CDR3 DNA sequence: TGTGCCAGCAGCTTGACTGTGGGGGGCACTAGCACAGATACGCAGTATTTT. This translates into CASSLTVGGTSTDTQYF.

The CDR3 here is CASSQVDSDWGTF. CDR3 nucleotides: TGTGCCAGCAGCCAAGTCGACAGTGATTGGGGTACCTTC. The chain has TRBV28 and TRBJ1-2; weak D call: TRBD1 (5 bases). Per the germline V gene, CDR1 is MDHEN and CDR2 is SYDVKM. V dropped 6 bases and J dropped 14 bases, with 22 bases sitting between them. The CDR3 totals 13 residues.

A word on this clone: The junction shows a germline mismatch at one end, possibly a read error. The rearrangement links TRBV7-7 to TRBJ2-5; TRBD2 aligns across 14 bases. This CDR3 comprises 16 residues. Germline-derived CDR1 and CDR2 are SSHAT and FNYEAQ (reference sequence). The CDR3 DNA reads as TGTGCTAGCAGTCAGACTAGCGGGGGGGCTGGAGAGACCCAGTACTTC. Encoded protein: CASSQTSGGAGETQYF.

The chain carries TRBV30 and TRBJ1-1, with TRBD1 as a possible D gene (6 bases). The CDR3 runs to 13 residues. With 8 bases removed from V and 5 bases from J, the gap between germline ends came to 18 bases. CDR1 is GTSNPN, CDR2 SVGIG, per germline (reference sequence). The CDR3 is CARVRGPGTEAFF. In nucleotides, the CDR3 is TGTGCCCGTGTGCGGGGGCCGGGGACTGAAGCTTTCTTT.